Listed below are T cell receptor beta chains from one sample, sequenced in a study of cytomegalovirus exposure and HLA in healthy donors. Clones were sequenced by immunoSEQ multiplex PCR, and TCRdb holds only the in-frame ones, with some missing. The table lists around 130,000 clones, around 85% of them singletons. Sequencing was performed on PBMCs. The receptors here all came from a boy between 10 and 17 years old in good health and CMV-seronegative. Both conserved end residues are part of each CDR3. The D gene is left open where the match is weak. Clone sizes are given selectively: once, few, many, or a class where the clone is expanded.

NA	15	TRBV7-2	TRBJ1-1	NA	CASSLGYIAGTEAFF	TGTGCCAGCAGCTTAGGTTATATCGCGGGTACTGAAGCTTTCTTT
NA	14	TRBV4-1	TRBJ1-2	NA	CASSLPVVGGGYPF	TGCGCCAGCAGCCTGCCAGTAGTAGGCGGTGGCTACCCCTTC
NA	14	TRBV5-4	TRBJ2-7	TRBD2	CASSFLAGFHEQYF	TGTGCCAGCAGCTTCCTAGCGGGATTCCACGAGCAGTACTTC
NA	17	TRBV11-2	TRBJ1-3	TRBD1	CASSHSTGVPSGNTIYF	TGTGCCAGCAGCCATTCGACAGGGGTCCCCTCTGGAAACACCATATATTTT
NA	17	TRBV4-1	TRBJ1-6	NA	CASSHPPRGHDNSPLHF	TGCGCCAGCAGCCACCCTCCGCGGGGTCACGATAATTCACCCCTCCACTTT
NA	14	TRBV5-5	TRBJ1-1	NA	CASNSLRGNTEAFF	TGTGCCAGCAACTCCCTACGGGGAAACACTGAAGCTTTCTTT
NA	12	TRBV25-1	TRBJ1-5	NA	CASSGGNQPQHF	TGTGCCAGCAGTGGAGGGAATCAGCCCCAGCATTTT
NA	16	TRBV5-6	TRBJ1-1	TRBD1	CASSLAGQGVDTEAFF	TGTGCCAGCAGCTTGGCGGGACAGGGTGTGGACACTGAAGCTTTCTTT
NA	16	TRBV5-4	TRBJ2-2	TRBD1	CASSLSPTGGSGELFF	TGTGCCAGCAGCTTGTCTCCGACAGGGGGCTCCGGGGAGCTGTTTTTT
NA	17	TRBV19	TRBJ2-1	TRBD2	CASSTPGLAGGGNEQFF	TGTGCCAGTAGTACTCCGGGACTAGCGGGAGGTGGCAATGAGCAGTTCTTC
NA	14	TRBV18	TRBJ2-1	TRBD2	CASSVAGDGNEQFF	TGTGCCAGCTCAGTAGCGGGAGATGGCAATGAGCAGTTCTTC
NA	15	TRBV6-4	TRBJ2-1	NA	CASSEDGTPYNEQFF	TGTGCCAGCAGTGAAGACGGGACACCTTACAATGAGCAGTTCTTC
NA	14	TRBV6-5	TRBJ1-3	NA	CASSYEAGKGTIYF	TGTGCCAGCAGTTACGAGGCAGGGAAAGGAACCATATATTTT
once	11	TRBV29-1	TRBJ1-2	NA	CSVTTASGYTF	TGCAGCGTTACGACAGCGTCAGGCTACACCTTC
NA	16	TRBV9	TRBJ2-3	TRBD2	CASSVIAGGFGDTQYF	TGTGCCAGCAGCGTAATAGCGGGAGGGTTCGGAGATACGCAGTATTTT
NA	14	TRBV7-9	TRBJ1-1	NA	CASSLAGMNTEAFF	TGTGCCAGCAGCTTGGCAGGAATGAACACTGAAGCTTTCTTT
NA	14	TRBV5-1	TRBJ2-7	NA	CASSLRGADYEQYF	TGCGCCAGCAGCTTGCGGGGGGCAGACTACGAGCAGTACTTC
NA	18	TRBV28	TRBJ2-7	TRBD1	CASSLSLGTGRFIDEQYF	TGTGCCAGCAGTTTGAGCTTGGGGACAGGGCGATTCATCGACGAGCAGTACTTC
NA	15	TRBV5-6	TRBJ2-5	TRBD2	CASSFSGGAQETQYF	TGTGCCAGCAGCTTTAGCGGGGGGGCCCAAGAGACCCAGTACTTC
NA	13	TRBV6-1	TRBJ2-1	NA	CASARRGQDEQFF	TGTGCCAGCGCCCGGAGGGGCCAAGATGAGCAGTTCTTC
NA	13	TRBV5-8	TRBJ1-1	NA	CASSPNGGAGAFF	TGTGCCAGCAGCCCCAATGGGGGCGCAGGAGCTTTCTTT
NA	10	TRBV5-5	TRBJ1-1	TRBD1	CASPDREAFF	TGTGCCAGCCCGGACAGGGAAGCTTTCTTT
NA	15	TRBV13	TRBJ1-1	TRBD1	CASSFGDRGRTEAFF	TGTGCCAGCAGCTTCGGGGACAGGGGGCGTACTGAAGCTTTCTTT
NA	16	TRBV2	TRBJ2-5	TRBD2	CASSTLAGGHQETQYF	TGTGCCAGCAGTACCCTAGCGGGGGGTCACCAAGAGACCCAGTACTTC
NA	18	TRBV25-1	TRBJ1-4	TRBD1	CASSESQGGSATNEKLFF	TGTGCCAGCAGTGAATCTCAGGGGGGCTCAGCAACTAATGAAAAACTGTTTTTT
few	12	TRBV19	TRBJ2-7	NA	CASGDTPYEQYF	TGTGCCAGTGGGGACACCCCCTACGAGCAGTACTTC
NA	15	TRBV29-1	TRBJ2-3	NA	CSLKGDSRGTDTQYF	TGCAGCCTAAAAGGGGATTCTAGGGGGACAGATACGCAGTATTTT
NA	12	TRBV10-3	TRBJ2-5	NA	CAISEGRQETDF	TGTGCCATCAGTGAAGGGAGACAGGAAACGGACTTC
few	18	TRBV4-3	TRBJ2-2	TRBD2	CASSQEATSGGANGELFF	TGCGCCAGCAGCCAAGAAGCCACTAGCGGGGGGGCGAACGGGGAGCTGTTTTTT
NA	16	TRBV7-7	TRBJ2-1	TRBD2	CASSLAGGATYNEQFF	TGTGCTAGCAGCTTAGCGGGAGGGGCGACCTACAATGAGCAGTTCTTC
NA	16	TRBV5-4	TRBJ2-3	TRBD2	CASRSTSGGFSDTQYF	TGTGCCAGCAGATCTACTAGCGGGGGGTTCTCAGATACGCAGTATTTT
NA	14	TRBV2	TRBJ1-1	TRBD1	CASRARQGRTEAFF	TGTGCCAGCAGGGCCCGACAGGGGAGAACTGAAGCTTTCTTT
few	13	TRBV5-1	TRBJ1-1	TRBD1	CASSLGTVGEAFF	TGCGCCAGCAGTCTCGGGACAGTGGGTGAAGCTTTCTTT
NA	16	TRBV7-2	TRBJ2-3	TRBD2	CASSLRERGITDTQYF	TGTGCCAGCAGCTTACGCGAGCGGGGGATAACAGATACGCAGTATTTT
NA	15	TRBV27	TRBJ2-7	NA	CASSLFGGGTYEQYF	TGTGCCAGCAGTTTATTCGGCGGGGGCACCTACGAGCAGTACTTC
NA	14	TRBV19	TRBJ1-5	TRBD1	CASIGQGLNQPQHF	TGTGCCAGTATCGGACAGGGGCTGAATCAGCCCCAGCATTTT
NA	14	TRBV5-4	TRBJ2-3	NA	CASSLVVRPDTQYF	TGTGCCAGCAGCTTGGTCGTGCGGCCAGATACGCAGTATTTT
NA	15	TRBV2	TRBJ2-7	NA	CASSGLAGLTYEQYF	TGTGCCAGCAGTGGGTTGGCGGGATTAACCTACGAGCAGTACTTC
NA	15	TRBV4-3	TRBJ1-2	NA	CASSQEGGGAGVYTF	TGCGCCAGCAGCCAGGAGGGTGGTGGGGCCGGTGTCTACACCTTC
NA	17	TRBV27	TRBJ2-1	TRBD2	CASSLVAGLAYDNEQFF	TGTGCCAGCAGTTTAGTTGCTGGACTAGCGTATGACAATGAGCAGTTCTTC
NA	16	TRBV7-9	TRBJ2-7	TRBD1	CASSLLQGASGYEQYF	TGTGCCAGCAGCTTACTACAGGGGGCGTCGGGCTACGAGCAGTACTTC
NA	15	TRBV7-9	TRBJ2-7	TRBD2	CASSLQTSGDYEQYF	TGTGCCAGCAGCTTACAGACTAGCGGCGACTACGAGCAGTACTTC
NA	14	TRBV4-1	TRBJ2-7	NA	CASSQIPSAYEQYF	TGCGCCAGCAGCCAGATACCTAGCGCCTACGAGCAGTACTTC
few	15	TRBV19	TRBJ2-7	TRBD2	CASSIGEGGPNEQYF	TGTGCCAGTAGTATAGGGGAGGGAGGGCCCAACGAGCAGTACTTC
NA	17	TRBV4-2	TRBJ2-2	TRBD2	CASSPSGTNANTGELFF	TGTGCCAGCAGCCCTAGCGGGACAAACGCGAACACCGGGGAGCTGTTTTTT